These T cell receptor beta chains were read from a single sample in a study of response to subunit inactivated influenza vaccine. From the RT-PCR reads, TCRdb called clonotypes with MiXCR, one entry per CDR3 protein. The sample yields 500,000 or so distinct CDR3 sequences, 16% seen once. Sequenced material: CD4+ T cells sorted from PBMCs, taken less than 30 months after vaccination. The receptors shown here come from a man between 50 and 69 years old who received an inactivated influenza vaccine. CDR3s include the opening cysteine and the closing phenylalanine or tryptophan. The order of the fields is V gene, J gene, CDR3 length, CDR3 protein.

TRBV15	TRBJ1-5	13	CATSRVVDQPQHF
TRBV3-1	TRBJ1-2	16	CASSPAGQVANYGYTF
TRBV7-2	TRBJ1-4	16	CASSSLPQGFGEKLFF
TRBV20-1	TRBJ2-5	14	CSARDTRDRETQYF
TRBV20-1	TRBJ2-3	15	CSARSPYYYTDTQYF
TRBV3-1	TRBJ1-6	15	CASSPSGTTNSPLHF
TRBV30	TRBJ1-1	13	CAWSDGVNTEAFF
TRBV4-2	TRBJ1-5	15	CASSQDMAVSQPQHF
TRBV6-4	TRBJ2-1	12	CASSDFGGVQFF
TRBV18	TRBJ1-1	15	CASSPSSDRNTEAFF
TRBV7-9	TRBJ1-4	16	CASSLGTLSTNEKLFF
TRBV4-3	TRBJ2-3	16	CACDKPGGRATDTQYF
TRBV7-2	TRBJ2-5	16	CASSPGTSGTRGTQYF
TRBV7-9	TRBJ2-7	11	CASSLGLLQYF
TRBV20-1	TRBJ2-7	15	CSATRDRSNKDEQYF
TRBV20-1	TRBJ2-1	14	CSARTAGGYNEQFF
TRBV6-1	TRBJ2-1	13	CASSSGLGGKQFF
TRBV6-5	TRBJ1-5	19	CASSYSKGTGQGVYQPQHF
TRBV20-1	TRBJ1-2	11	CSARKDRLYTF
TRBV11-2	TRBJ2-3	16	CASSFGLAGNTDTQYF
TRBV20-1	TRBJ1-2	11	CSATDNYGYTF
TRBV18	TRBJ2-7	14	CASSPGRSSYEQYF
TRBV29-1	TRBJ2-5	13	CSGVAGGRETQYF
TRBV24-1	TRBJ2-7	20	CATSDAPSGTGGTRRYEQYF
TRBV2	TRBJ2-2	12	CASSAAPGELFF
TRBV4-2	TRBJ2-2	16	CASSQDVGSSTGELFF
TRBV4-3	TRBJ2-3	15	CASSQLGQTTDTQYF
TRBV9	TRBJ2-1	15	CASSSYGGSYNEQFF
TRBV3-1	TRBJ2-7	15	CASSQDLAGPSEQYF
TRBV4-3	TRBJ2-3	16	CASSQSSILEGDTQYF
TRBV21-1	TRBJ2-3	16	CASSKEWRSKADTQYF
TRBV5-1	TRBJ2-7	15	CASSLSPGQNYEQYF